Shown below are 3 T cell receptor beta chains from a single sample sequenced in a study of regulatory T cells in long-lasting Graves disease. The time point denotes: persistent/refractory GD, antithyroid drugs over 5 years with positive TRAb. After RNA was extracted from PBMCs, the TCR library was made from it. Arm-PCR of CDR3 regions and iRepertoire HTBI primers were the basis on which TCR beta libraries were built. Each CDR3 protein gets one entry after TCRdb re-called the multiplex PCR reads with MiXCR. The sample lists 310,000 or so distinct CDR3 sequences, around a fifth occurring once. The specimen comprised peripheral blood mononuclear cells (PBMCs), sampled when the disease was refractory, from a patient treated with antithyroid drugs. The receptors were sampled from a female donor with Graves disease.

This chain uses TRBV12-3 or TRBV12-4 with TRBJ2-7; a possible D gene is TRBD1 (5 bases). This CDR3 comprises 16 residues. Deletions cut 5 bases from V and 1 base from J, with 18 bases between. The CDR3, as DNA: TGTGCCAGCAGTCGACATAAGCAGGGATTATCCTACGAGCAGTACTTC. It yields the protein CASSRHKQGLSYEQYF.

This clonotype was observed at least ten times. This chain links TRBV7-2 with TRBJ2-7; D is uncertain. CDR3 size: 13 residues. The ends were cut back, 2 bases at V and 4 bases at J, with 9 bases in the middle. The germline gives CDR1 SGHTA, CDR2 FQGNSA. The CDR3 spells CASSLYRGYEQYF. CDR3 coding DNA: TGTGCCAGCAGCTTATACCGCGGTTACGAGCAGTACTTC.

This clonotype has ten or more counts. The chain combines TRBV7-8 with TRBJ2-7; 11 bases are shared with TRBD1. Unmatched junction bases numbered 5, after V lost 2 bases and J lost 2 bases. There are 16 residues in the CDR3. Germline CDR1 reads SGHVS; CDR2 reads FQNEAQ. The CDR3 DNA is TGTGCCAGCAGCTTAACACCGGGACAGGGGGCCTACGAGCAGTACTTC. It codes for CASSLTPGQGAYEQYF. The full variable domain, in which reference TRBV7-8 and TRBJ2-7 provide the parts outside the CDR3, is GAGVSQSPRYKVAKRGQDVALRCDPISGHVSLFWYQQALGQGPEFLTYFQNEAQLDKSGLPSDRFFAERPEGSVSTLKIQRTQQEDSAVYLCASSLTPGQGAYEQYFGPGTRLTVT.